This entry lists 12 T cell receptor beta chains sequenced from one sample in a study of cytomegalovirus exposure and HLA in healthy donors (dated by TCRdb to between 2016 and 2019). Library construction relied on the immunoSEQ multiplex PCR assay. For the multiplex PCR, a mixture combining 60 forward primers for TCR Vbeta segments and 13 reverse primers for TCR Jbeta segments was used. TCRdb took over this immuneACCESS table, retaining in-frame rearrangements with V and J assigned. Such tables are incomplete; in checked studies, under half of the missing clones stem from an unresolved V gene, and the remainder is unexplained. A total of approximately 69,000 clones appear in this sample, 65% to 80% of them only once. About a fifth of the sample lies in the top ten. Sequences were obtained from PBMCs. The receptors derive from a man aged 40-49 years in good health and CMV-seropositive.

This chain joins TRBV10-1 and TRBJ2-6, with 7 bases identical to TRBD1. Per germline, CDR1 WNHNN and CDR2 SYGVQD (reference sequence). The CDR3 totals 18 residues. The V gene end was trimmed by 6 bases and the J gene end by 0 bases; junction bases not matched to a gene: 11. In nucleotides, the CDR3 is TGCGCCAGCAGATACCGGGACAGATTCGTCTCTGGGGCCAACGTCCTGACTTTC. Residues: CASRYRDRFVSGANVLTF.

This clone occurred a few times. J is TRBJ2-1 and V is TRBV2; tentative D call: TRBD1 (6 bases). This CDR3 region has 15 residues. Germline CDR1 and CDR2: SNHLY and FYNNEI. Trimming cost V 6 bases and J 0 bases, with 12 bases left between them. The CDR3 here is CASRARRGSYNEQFF. In DNA form, the CDR3 reads TGTGCCAGCAGGGCCCGCAGGGGCTCCTACAATGAGCAGTTCTTC.

V and J are TRBV4-3 and TRBJ2-5; a weak D match, TRBD1 (5 bases). Trimming stripped 1 base from V and 5 bases from J, with 17 bases between. The CDR3 is 16 residues long. Germline CDR1 LGHNA, CDR2 YSLEER. CDR3 amino acids: CASSQVAGHSRETQYF. CDR3 DNA: TGCGCCAGCAGCCAAGTGGCAGGGCACTCTCGGGAGACCCAGTACTTC.

The chain is built from TRBV5-8 and TRBJ2-1, with 8 bases that match TRBD2. Trimming removed 3 bases from V and 5 bases from J; junction bases left unmatched: 13. Germline-derived CDR1 and CDR2 are SGHTS and YDEGEE. This CDR3 contains 17 residues. The DNA of the CDR3 is TGTGCCAGCAGCTCAGTACTCCCGGGGGGGCCCCACAATGAGCAGTTCTTC. Its translation: CASSSVLPGGPHNEQFF.

This clone is medium-sized in the sample. The genes are TRBV13 and TRBJ2-1; weak D call: TRBD2 (6 bases). This CDR3 comprises 18 residues. The V and J ends lost 0 bases and 0 bases respectively, with 15 bases between them. In germline, CDR1 is PRHDT, CDR2 FYEKMQ (reference sequence). The CDR3 region is CASSLGLGGESSYNEQFF. The CDR3 DNA reads TGTGCCAGCAGCTTAGGCCTGGGCGGGGAAAGCTCCTACAATGAGCAGTTCTTC.

The V call is TRBV5-6, the J call TRBJ2-3; the match to TRBD2 covers 7 bases. CDR1 SGHDT and CDR2 YYEEEE come from the germline V gene. The CDR3 runs to 16 residues. Trimming at V came to 3 bases and at J to 0 bases, leaving 7 bases not matched to a gene. CDR3 DNA: TGTGCCAGCAGCTACCGGCCGGGACTAAGCACAGATACGCAGTATTTT. Translated: CASSYRPGLSTDTQYF. The complete variable domain, with remaining parts taken from reference TRBV5-6 and TRBJ2-3, reads DAGVTQSPTHLIKTRGQQVTLRCSPKSGHDTVSWYQQALGQGPQFIFQYYEEEERQRGNFPDRFSGHQFPNYSSELNVNALLLGDSALYLCASSYRPGLSTDTQYFGPGTRLTVL.

The rearrangement links TRBV5-4 to TRBJ1-5; the match to TRBD1 covers 7 bases. The J segment lost 3 bases and the V segment lost 4 bases, leaving 4 bases of the junction unmatched. Germline CDR1 SGHNT, CDR2 YYREEE (reference sequence). The CDR3 runs 14 residues. CDR3 protein: CASSQDRNNQPQHF. In DNA, the CDR3 is TGTGCCAGCAGCCAGGACAGGAACAATCAGCCCCAGCATTTT. Full variable domain (remainder filled in from reference TRBV5-4 and TRBJ1-5): ETGVTQSPTHLIKTRGQQVTLRCSSQSGHNTVSWYQQALGQGPQFIFQYYREEENGRGNFPPRFSGLQFPNYSSELNVNALELDDSALYLCASSQDRNNQPQHFGDGTRLSIL.

This chain links TRBV7-9 with TRBJ2-5, with D perhaps TRBD1 (6 bases). Trimming shortened V by 4 bases and J by 6 bases, and 24 bases separated the two germline ends. Germline V gene lookup returns CDR1 SEHNR and CDR2 FQNEAQ (reference sequence). The CDR3 runs to 17 residues. CDR3 region: CASSSQSQLQGMQTQYF. In nucleotides, the CDR3 is TGTGCCAGCAGCTCCCAATCCCAGTTACAGGGAATGCAGACCCAGTACTTC. The full variable domain, its missing parts supplied by reference TRBV7-9 and TRBJ2-5, is DTGVSQNPRHKITKRGQNVTFRCDPISEHNRLYWYRQTLGQGPEFLTYFQNEAQLEKSRLLSDRFSAERPKGSFSTLEIQRTEQGDSAMYLCASSSQSQLQGMQTQYFGPGTRLLVL.

This clone was seen a single time. The rearrangement links TRBV4-2 to TRBJ2-7, with D possibly TRBD2 on 7 matching bases. Germline-derived CDR1 and CDR2 are LGHNA and YNFKEQ. The V end was cut by 4 bases, the J end by 6 bases, with 13 bases between. The CDR3 length is 13 residues. The CDR3 here is CASSPAGGPEQYF. Here the CDR3 DNA reads TGTGCCAGCAGCCCAGCCGGGGGGCCCGAGCAGTACTTC.

In this sample, this clone turned up once. The J gene is TRBJ2-7, the V gene TRBV6-5; 8 nucleotides line up with TRBD1. The V gene end was trimmed by 6 bases and the J gene end by 6 bases; junction bases not matched to a gene: 10. The CDR3 spans 14 residues. The germline gives CDR1 MNHEY, CDR2 SVGAGI. The CDR3 DNA is TGTGCCAGCAGCCGACAGGGGATTGTCTCCGAGCAGTACTTC. Translated: CASSRQGIVSEQYF.

The genes are TRBV19 and TRBJ1-1, with 7 positions matching TRBD1. CDR3 length: 13 amino acids. Germline V gives CDR1 LNHDA, CDR2 SQIVND (reference sequence). V gave up 3 bases and J gave up 8 bases; unmatched junction bases: 6. The CDR3 here is CASSIRGAPEAFF. The CDR3 nucleotides read TGTGCCAGTAGTATCAGGGGGGCTCCAGAAGCTTTCTTT.

CDR3 region: CASSFVGAGVEGYTF. CDR3 DNA sequence: TGTGCCAGCAGTTTTGTCGGGGCAGGGGTGGAGGGCTACACCTTC. The genes are TRBV27 and TRBJ1-2, with D perhaps matching TRBD1 (6 bases). The CDR3 extends over 15 amino acids. The V gene's germline CDR1 is MNHEY and CDR2 SMNVEV (reference sequence). V dropped 3 bases and J dropped 8 bases, with 19 bases sitting between them.